The 32 T cell receptor beta chains in this list originate from one sample, sequenced in a study of T cells in women clearing cervical HPV infection. Here immunoSEQ multiplex PCR was the method, and the copy in TCRdb shows in-frame clones only, minus some. The sample is made up of over 25,000 clones, and the top ten hold 7.5% to 10% of it. The sequenced sample was blood buffy coat. These receptor sequences come from a woman aged 18 to 75 with a cervical HPV16 infection that either progressed to CIN3+ or cleared (not recorded which).

A word on this clone: The read terminates 3 residues before the CDR3 end, so the remaining end is supplied by the germline J gene. The rearrangement links TRBV19 to TRBJ1-4; D might be TRBD1 (5 bases). Per the germline V gene, CDR1 is LNHDA and CDR2 is SQIVND (reference sequence). This CDR3 has 15 residues. The CDR3 is CASSVGGSGANVLFF. The CDR3 DNA, read in part, is TGTGCCAGTAGTGTGGGGGGTTCTGGGGCCAACGTA.

Worth noting for this clone: The CDR3 end falls 3 residues outside the read, so it is completed with the germline J gene. This chain links TRBV2 with TRBJ1-1; D not certain. V dropped 2 bases and J dropped 3 bases, with 4 bases sitting between them. Germline values: CDR1 SNHLY, CDR2 FYNNEI. This CDR3 is 12 amino acids long. CDR3 sequence reads: CASSERDTEAFF. The covered CDR3 bases are TGTGCCAGCAGTGAACGGGACACTGAA.

Turning to this clone: The read halts 3 residues ahead of the CDR3 end, with the missing end drawn from the germline J gene. The rearrangement joins TRBV28 to TRBJ2-7, with 9 bases fitting TRBD1. With 4 bases clipped from V and 2 bases from J, the junction kept 6 bases outside the gene matches. The CDR3 length is 15 residues. Germline V gene lookup returns CDR1 MDHEN and CDR2 SYDVKM. Partial CDR3 DNA: TGTGCCAGCAGTTCAGCGGGACAGGGAACCTACGAG. Translated, it gives CASSSAGQGTYE. The full CDR3 protein reads CASSSAGQGTYEQYF.

A word on this clone: The sequenced fragment ends 3 residues before the CDR3 boundary, so the rest is inferred from the germline J gene. The chain has TRBV20-1 and TRBJ2-7; no clear D gene. V was cut by 3 bases and J by 2 bases, with 11 bases left in between. Germline CDR1 and CDR2: DFQATT and SNEGSKA (reference sequence). This CDR3 has 13 amino acids. The CDR3 here is CSASELTPYEQYF. CDR3 bases read: TGCAGTGCTAGTGAGCTTACCCCCTACGAG.

Concerning this clone: The read stops 3 residues short of the end of the CDR3; the missing end is completed from the germline J gene. This rearrangement joins TRBV30 to TRBJ2-1, with D tentatively TRBD2 (6 bases). With 7 bases removed from V and 4 bases from J, the gap between germline ends came to 14 bases. The CDR3 spans 13 residues. In germline, CDR1 is GTSNPN, CDR2 SVGIG (reference sequence). CDR3 region: CALYRDSYNEQFF. The part of the CDR3 DNA that was read is TGTGCCTTATACCGGGACTCGTACAATGAG.

Comment on this clone: The read gets to within 3 residues of the CDR3 end, and the germline J gene fills in the rest. The chain is built from TRBV20-1 and TRBJ1-3; 7 nucleotides align to TRBD1. CDR1 is DFQATT, CDR2 SNEGSKA, per germline (reference sequence). This CDR3 region has 13 residues. V gave up 7 bases and J gave up 4 bases; unmatched junction bases: 7. This chain's CDR3 is CSGLTGDGNTIYF. The CDR3 DNA, read in part, is TGCAGTGGTTTAACAGGGGACGGAAACACC.

With regard to this clone: Read sequence stops 3 residues before the CDR3 end, and the germline J gene provides the missing end. The chain uses TRBV11-2 and TRBJ2-3, with 9 bases lining up with TRBD2. Trimming took 6 bases from V and 7 from J; bases not matched to a gene: 8. The CDR3 sequence is 14 residues long. Germline V gives CDR1 SGHAT, CDR2 FQNNGV. Partial CDR3 DNA: TGTGCCAGCAGTTTTAGCGGGAGCAGCTATACG. It yields the protein CASSFSGSSYT. The whole CDR3 reads CASSFSGSSYTQYF.

On this clone itself: The read falls 3 residues short of the CDR3 end, and the missing part is taken from the germline J gene. The genes are TRBV20-1 and TRBJ1-2; D ambiguous. This CDR3 is 13 amino acids long. The germline V gene has CDR1 DFQATT and CDR2 SNEGSKA (reference sequence). The CDR3 bases that were read are TGCAGTGCTAGCCCTCGCCGGGGAGAGACC. Translation gives CSASPRRGET. The entire CDR3 reads CSASPRRGETYTF.

About this clone: The read gets to within 3 residues of the CDR3 end, and the germline J gene fills in the rest. The chain uses TRBV6-1 and TRBJ2-5; no definite D call. Per the germline V gene, CDR1 is MNHNS and CDR2 is SASEGT. This CDR3 is built from 14 residues. V was shortened by 4 bases and J by 4 bases, with 13 bases between the two germline ends. The covered CDR3 bases are TGTGCCAGCAGTGTCGGTCCTCTCCTAGAGACC. Translated: CASSVGPLLET. The whole CDR3 region reads CASSVGPLLETQYF.

Comments on this clone: Read coverage stops 3 residues before the CDR3 terminus; the germline J gene supplies the remainder. The rearrangement uses TRBV10-1 and TRBJ2-7; 8 bases are a match to TRBD1. The ends lost 7 bases at V and 1 base at J; junction bases unmatched: 12. Germline-derived CDR1 and CDR2 are WNHNN and SYGVQD (reference sequence). This CDR3 comprises 16 residues. The CDR3 bases that were read are TGCGCCAGCATGGCGTTAGGACAGGGCATTTCCTACGAG. This encodes CASMALGQGISYE. From start to end, the CDR3 is CASMALGQGISYEQYF.

In the case of this clone: The CDR3 end is not reached by the read, which stops 3 residues before it; the germline J gene fills it in. J is TRBJ2-1 and V is TRBV20-1; 13 bases are a match to TRBD2. V shed 3 bases and J 5 bases; nucleotides not matched to a gene: 7. CDR1 is DFQATT and CDR2 is SNEGSKA in the germline V gene (reference sequence). The CDR3 runs to 16 residues. CDR3 bases read: TGCAGTGCTAGTTCCCCTACTAGCGGGAGGGACAATGAG. This translates into CSASSPTSGRDNE. Given in full, the CDR3 is CSASSPTSGRDNEQFF.

On this clone: The read is 3 residues too short to cover the CDR3 end, so that end is filled in from the germline J gene. This chain links TRBV19 with TRBJ1-2, with D possibly TRBD1 on 5 matching bases. This CDR3 is built from 15 residues. Trimming left V 7 bases short and J 4 bases short, with 19 bases between. CDR1 is LNHDA and CDR2 is SQIVND in the germline V gene (reference sequence). The part of the CDR3 DNA that was read is TGTGCCAGTACCCCTGGGTCTGGACAAATCTATGGC. Translated, it gives CASTPGSGQIYG. From start to end, the CDR3 is CASTPGSGQIYGYTF.

Worth noting for this clone: The observed sequence ends 3 residues before the CDR3 terminus, with the missing tail filled in from the germline J gene. This chain connects TRBV6-1 to TRBJ2-5; D unresolved. The germline gives CDR1 MNHNS, CDR2 SASEGT. V lost 1 base to trimming and J lost 4 bases, with 4 bases between them. The CDR3 has 12 amino acids. CDR3 in amino acids: CASSEEGETQYF. The DNA read from the CDR3 is TGTGCCAGCAGTGAAGAGGGAGAGACC.

Of note for this clone: The CDR3 is cut off 3 residues early in the read; its end comes from the germline J gene. The chain couples TRBV29-1 to TRBJ1-4, with 7 positions matching TRBD1. Germline V gene lookup returns CDR1 SQVTM and CDR2 ANQGSEA. This CDR3 has 13 residues. V shed 6 bases and J 7 bases; nucleotides not matched to a gene: 8. The CDR3 DNA, read in part, is TGCAGCGTCGAGACAGGGACCAGTGAAAAA. Protein: CSVETGTSEK. The full CDR3 sequence reads CSVETGTSEKLFF.

In regard to this clone: The CDR3 end is not reached by the read, which stops 3 residues before it; the germline J gene fills it in. The chain couples TRBV2 to TRBJ1-5; the D gene is possibly TRBD1 (5 bases). Germline CDR1 reads SNHLY; CDR2 reads FYNNEI. The CDR3 totals 15 residues. Trimming pared 1 base from V and 0 bases from J, leaving 7 bases between. The sequenced CDR3 bases are TGTGCCAGCAGTGAAGGGGGCTATAGCAATCAGCCC. Amino acids: CASSEGGYSNQP. The whole CDR3 region reads CASSEGGYSNQPQHF. Full variable domain (outside the CDR3, taken from reference TRBV2 and TRBJ1-5): EPEVTQTPSHQVTQMGQEVILRCVPISNHLYFYWYRQILGQKVEFLVSFYNNEISEKSEIFDDQFSVERPDGSNFTLKIRSTKLEDSAMYFCASSEGGYSNQPQHFGDGTRLSIL.

Turning to this clone: The read halts 3 residues ahead of the CDR3 end, with the missing end drawn from the germline J gene. The chain employs TRBV5-1 and TRBJ2-1; 9 bases match TRBD2. The CDR3 sequence is 15 residues long. Trimming at V came to 1 base and at J to 8 bases, leaving 7 bases not matched to a gene. Germline V gene sequence: CDR1 SGHRS, CDR2 YFSETQ. The DNA read from the CDR3 is TGCGCCAGCAGCTTGAGTAGCGGGAGTGTGGATGAG. It yields the protein CASSLSSGSVDE. The whole CDR3 protein reads CASSLSSGSVDEQFF.

A remark on this clone: The read halts 3 residues ahead of the CDR3 end, with the missing end drawn from the germline J gene. The rearrangement uses TRBV12-3 or TRBV12-4 and TRBJ2-2; 7 bases line up with TRBD2. CDR3 length equals 15 residues. V lost 2 bases, J lost 4 bases, and 4 bases stayed unmatched. The CDR3 region is CASSLPGEGTGELFF. Partial CDR3 DNA: TGTGCCAGCAGTTTACCGGGGGAGGGCACCGGGGAG.

As to this clone: The read halts 3 residues ahead of the CDR3 end, with the missing end drawn from the germline J gene. The chain uses TRBV30 and TRBJ2-5, with 11 bases aligning to TRBD2. Unmatched junction bases numbered 8, after V lost 4 bases and J lost 7 bases. The CDR3 is 14 amino acids. Per germline, CDR1 GTSNPN and CDR2 SVGIG (reference sequence). The CDR3 spells CAWKGLAAVRTQYF. The sequenced part of the CDR3 DNA is TGTGCCTGGAAGGGACTAGCGGCCGTCCGGACC.

A note on this clone: The CDR3 extends 3 residues past the end of the read, so its final part is completed from the germline J gene. The chain joins TRBV20-1 to TRBJ1-2, with 8 bases matching TRBD1. Per germline, CDR1 DFQATT and CDR2 SNEGSKA (reference sequence). CDR3 length: 14 amino acids. The sequenced part of the CDR3 DNA is TGCAGTGCTAAAAAGGGACAGGACAATGGTGAC. Amino acid sequence: CSAKKGQDNGD. The whole CDR3 is CSAKKGQDNGDYTF.

CDR3 DNA (partial): TGTGCCAGTAGTAGGGACAGGTGGGACAATCAGCCC. Protein sequence: CASSRDRWDNQP. The whole CDR3 sequence is CASSRDRWDNQPQHF. The chain is built from TRBV19 and TRBJ1-5; 8 bases are a match to TRBD1. Coverage ceases 3 residues before the CDR3 finishes, and the germline J gene fills in the end. Germline CDR1 is LNHDA and CDR2 is SQIVND (reference sequence). The length of the CDR3 is 15 residues. V was pared by 4 bases and J by 3 bases, with 5 bases of the junction left unmatched.

A word on this clone: The read comes to an end 3 residues before the CDR3 does, leaving the germline J gene to fill in the end. V usage is TRBV5-1 and J usage is TRBJ1-1; 10 nucleotides match TRBD1. In germline, CDR1 is SGHRS, CDR2 YFSETQ. Trimming at V came to 3 bases and at J to 5 bases, leaving 7 bases not matched to a gene. The CDR3 loop spans 15 amino acids. CDR3 loop: CASSSSGQGITEAFF. The CDR3 DNA, read in part, is TGCGCCAGCAGCTCCTCGGGACAGGGGATTACTGAA.

A word on this clone: The read finishes 3 residues shy of the CDR3 end, and the germline J gene is used to complete it. This chain joins TRBV5-1 and TRBJ1-1; D might be TRBD1 (6 bases). The CDR3 covers 14 residues. V was cut by 4 bases and J by 5 bases, with 15 bases left in between. The germline CDR1 and CDR2 sequences are SGHRS and YFSETQ. The CDR3 DNA, read in part, is TGCGCCAGCAGCCTACGACAGGAGAGGACTGAA. Translating it yields CASSLRQERTE. The full CDR3 reads CASSLRQERTEAFF.

Of note for this clone: The read falls 3 residues short of the CDR3 end, and the missing part is taken from the germline J gene. The chain links TRBV28 to TRBJ2-7; TRBD2 agrees at 14 bases. This CDR3 contains 18 residues. CDR1 is MDHEN, CDR2 SYDVKM, per germline. Unmatched junction bases numbered 16, after V lost 8 bases and J lost 4 bases. The sequenced part of the CDR3 DNA is TGTGCCAGCCTCCCTGGGGGGGGACTAGCGGGAGCAGGTTACGAG. Its protein is CASLPGGGLAGAGYE. Given in full, the CDR3 is CASLPGGGLAGAGYEQYF.

About this clone: The CDR3 extends 3 residues past the end of the read, so its final part is completed from the germline J gene. The V gene is TRBV7-6, the J gene TRBJ2-7, with D perhaps TRBD1 (6 bases). The CDR3 has 14 residues. Looked up from germline, CDR1 is SGHVS and CDR2 is FNYEAQ. Trimming cost V 5 bases and J 1 base, with 12 bases left between them. This CDR3 is CASSILGASYEQYF. The DNA read from the CDR3 is TGTGCCAGCAGCATTTTGGGGGCGTCCTACGAG. The whole variable domain, filled in from reference TRBV7-6 and TRBJ2-7, reads GAGVSQSPRYKVTKRGQDVALRCDPISGHVSLYWYRQALGQGPEFLTYFNYEAQQDKSGLPNDRFSAERPEGSISTLTIQRTEQRDSAMYRCASSILGASYEQYFGPGTRLTVT.

About this clone: The sequence runs out 3 residues before the end of the CDR3; the remainder is reconstructed from the germline J gene. V is TRBV18 and J is TRBJ2-2; 11 bases line up with TRBD2. V gave up 0 bases and J gave up 0 bases; unmatched junction bases: 0. The germline V gene encodes CDR1 KGHSH and CDR2 LQKENI. The CDR3 extends over 17 amino acids. Partial CDR3 DNA: TGTGCCAGCTCACCACCGACTAGCGGGACGAACACCGGGGAG. This translates into CASSPPTSGTNTGE. The whole CDR3 protein reads CASSPPTSGTNTGELFF.

As to this clone: Read coverage stops 3 residues before the CDR3 terminus; the germline J gene supplies the remainder. V and J are TRBV2 and TRBJ2-7, with TRBD2 matching 8 bases. CDR1 SNHLY and CDR2 FYNNEI come from the germline V gene. The junction had 6 bases not matched to a gene; V was cut back by 2 bases and J by 3 bases. This CDR3 contains 15 residues. CDR3 loop: CASSELLSGGYEQYF. The DNA read from the CDR3 is TGTGCCAGCAGTGAACTCTTAAGCGGGGGCTACGAG.

With regard to this clone: The sequenced fragment ends 3 residues before the CDR3 boundary, so the rest is inferred from the germline J gene. The chain links TRBV5-4 to TRBJ2-5; perhaps TRBD1 as D (5 bases). There are 14 residues in the CDR3. Trimming removed 3 bases at V and 2 bases at J, with 11 bases between. The germline V gene has CDR1 SGHNT and CDR2 YYREEE (reference sequence). The CDR3 DNA, read in part, is TGTGCCAGCAGCTCGAGAAGGGGTCAAGAGACC. It codes for CASSSRRGQET. The CDR3 in full is CASSSRRGQETQYF.

CDR3 DNA (partial): TGTGCCATCAGTGATCCGGACAGTGAA. This codes for CAISDPDSE. The entire CDR3 protein reads CAISDPDSEAFF. The chain has TRBV10-3 and TRBJ1-1, with a tentative D call TRBD1 (6 bases). The read is 3 residues too short to cover the CDR3 end, so that end is filled in from the germline J gene. The CDR3 loop spans 12 amino acids. CDR1 ENHRY and CDR2 SYGVKD come from the germline V gene. Trimming cost V 3 bases and J 7 bases, with 9 bases left between them.

Of note for this clone: The CDR3 end lies 3 residues beyond the end of the read and is filled in from the germline J gene. V is TRBV5-5 and J is TRBJ1-1; D uncertain. Germline CDR1 is SGHKS and CDR2 is YYEKEE (reference sequence). The V gene lost 5 bases and the J gene lost 0 bases, with 11 bases spanning the gap. This CDR3 contains 14 residues. CDR3 sequence reads: CASSAQVMNTEAFF. The sequenced CDR3 bases are TGTGCCAGCAGTGCGCAGGTCATGAACACTGAA.

As for this clone: The CDR3 end is not reached by the read, which stops 3 residues before it; the germline J gene fills it in. The V call is TRBV7-6, the J call TRBJ2-3; TRBD2 aligns across 9 bases. The germline V gene has CDR1 SGHVS and CDR2 FNYEAQ. With 5 bases clipped from V and 4 bases from J, the junction kept 10 bases outside the gene matches. The CDR3 is 16 residues long. CDR3 region: CASSPTGGRAPDTQYF. The DNA read from the CDR3 is TGTGCCAGCAGCCCTACGGGCGGGAGGGCCCCAGATACG.

A word on this clone: The read is 3 residues too short to cover the CDR3 end, so that end is filled in from the germline J gene. This chain joins TRBV6-1 and TRBJ2-1; D ambiguous. This CDR3 is 16 amino acids long. V was pared by 1 base and J by 4 bases, with 14 bases between. Germline CDR1 MNHNS, CDR2 SASEGT. The CDR3 reads CASSEGNPRIYNEQFF. CDR3 bases read: TGTGCCAGCAGTGAAGGGAACCCTAGAATTTACAATGAG.

About this clone itself: The read finishes 3 residues shy of the CDR3 end, and the germline J gene is used to complete it. The chain joins TRBV6-4 to TRBJ2-7; TRBD1 matches 8 bases. The CDR3 has 16 residues. Trimming at V came to 0 bases and at J to 1 base, leaving 5 bases not matched to a gene. The germline V gene encodes CDR1 MRHNA and CDR2 SNTAGT. CDR3 in amino acids: CASSDSPGQDSYEQYF. The covered CDR3 bases are TGTGCCAGCAGTGACTCCCCGGGACAGGATTCCTACGAG.